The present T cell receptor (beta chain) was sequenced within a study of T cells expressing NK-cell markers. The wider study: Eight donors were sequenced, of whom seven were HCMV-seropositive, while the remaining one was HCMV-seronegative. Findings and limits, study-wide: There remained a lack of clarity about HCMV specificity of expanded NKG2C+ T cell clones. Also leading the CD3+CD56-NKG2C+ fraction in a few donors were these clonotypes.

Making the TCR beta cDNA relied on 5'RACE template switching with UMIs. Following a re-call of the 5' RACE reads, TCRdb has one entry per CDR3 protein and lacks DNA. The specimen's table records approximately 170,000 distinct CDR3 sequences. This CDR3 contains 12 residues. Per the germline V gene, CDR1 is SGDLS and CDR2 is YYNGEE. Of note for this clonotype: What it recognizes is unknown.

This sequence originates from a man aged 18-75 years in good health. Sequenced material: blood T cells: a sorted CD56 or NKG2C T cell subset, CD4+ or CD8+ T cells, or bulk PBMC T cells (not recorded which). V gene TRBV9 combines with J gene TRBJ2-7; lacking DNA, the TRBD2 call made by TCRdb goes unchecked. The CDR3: CASAGGSYEQYF.